Following are 8 T cell receptor beta chains from one sample sequenced in a study of cytomegalovirus exposure and HLA in healthy donors. The repertoire was sequenced with immunoSEQ multiplex PCR; TCRdb's copy has only in-frame clones and lacks some. The table shows around 140,000 clones, with 89% occurring only once. Sequenced sample: PBMCs. The receptors originated from a woman between 18 and 30 years old in good health and CMV-seronegative.

V gene TRBV10-3 combines with J gene TRBJ2-3, with TRBD1 matching 7 bases. Germline CDR1 is ENHRY and CDR2 is SYGVKD. CDR3 size: 13 residues. V shed 11 bases, J shed 2 bases, and the junction held 7 bases outside the gene matches. The CDR3 DNA follows: TGTGCCGCCACAGGGGACCTCACAGATACGCAGTATTTT. Its translation: CAATGDLTDTQYF.

The CDR3 DNA reads TGTGCCAGCAGTTTCGCGGGGAGCTCCTACAATGAGCAGTTCTTC. The encoded protein is CASSFAGSSYNEQFF. This rearrangement joins TRBV27 to TRBJ2-1; a possible D gene is TRBD2 (6 bases). The CDR3 is 15 amino acids. The germline V gene encodes CDR1 MNHEY and CDR2 SMNVEV (reference sequence). Trimming removed 3 bases at V and 0 bases at J, with 9 bases between.

This clone has a single count. The chain couples TRBV11-2 to TRBJ1-1; D remains unclear. Germline V gene lookup returns CDR1 SGHAT and CDR2 FQNNGV. The CDR3 spans 14 residues. Trimming left V 5 bases short and J 12 bases short, with 22 bases between. Here the CDR3 DNA reads TGTGCCAGCAGCCCCGATCGAACCGTGATCTGGCCTTTCTTT. Protein product: CASSPDRTVIWPFF.

This chain uses TRBV7-9 with TRBJ1-5, with TRBD1 matching over 7 bases. This CDR3 spans 16 amino acids. Germline loops: CDR1 SEHNR, CDR2 FQNEAQ (reference sequence). With 2 bases clipped from V and 5 bases from J, the junction kept 9 bases outside the gene matches. The CDR3: CASSLWPNRGDQPQHF. CDR3 nucleotides: TGTGCCAGCAGCTTATGGCCCAACAGGGGAGATCAGCCCCAGCATTTT.

J is TRBJ2-1 and V is TRBV2; 8 nucleotides agree with TRBD1. The CDR3 is 15 amino acids. Looked up from germline, CDR1 is SNHLY and CDR2 is FYNNEI. The V gene end was trimmed by 5 bases and the J gene end by 1 base; junction bases not matched to a gene: 4. The CDR3 DNA reads TGTGCCAGCAGTCTACAGGGGGATTCCTACAATGAGCAGTTCTTC. This gives the protein CASSLQGDSYNEQFF.

This clone was seen a single time. The chain carries TRBV4-1 and TRBJ2-7; D perhaps matches TRBD2 (7 bases). Germline loops: CDR1 MGHRA, CDR2 YSYEKL. V lost 4 bases and J 4 bases, leaving 26 bases between the germline ends. The CDR3 runs to 18 residues. The CDR3 DNA reads as TGCGCCAGCAGCCCAATGGAGGCGGGGGCCCCCCTGAGTTACGAGCAGTACTTC. Encoded protein: CASSPMEAGAPLSYEQYF.

The chain is built from TRBV19 and TRBJ1-1; D might be TRBD1 (6 bases). This CDR3 contains 16 residues. The V and J ends lost 7 bases and 0 bases respectively, with 18 bases between them. Germline-derived CDR1 and CDR2 are LNHDA and SQIVND (reference sequence). The CDR3 bases are TGTGCCAGTACCGGGACAACCTGGCTCATGAACACTGAAGCTTTCTTT. Its translation: CASTGTTWLMNTEAFF.

This chain uses TRBV6-1 with TRBJ2-1; 12 bases are a match to TRBD1. The CDR3 sequence is 15 residues long. The ends lost 6 bases at V and 9 bases at J; junction bases unmatched: 9. CDR1 is MNHNS, CDR2 SASEGT, per germline. CDR3 region: CASRAGTGGLGEQFF. The CDR3, as DNA: TGTGCCAGCAGGGCCGGGACAGGGGGCTTGGGTGAGCAGTTCTTC.